One sample yielded the 30 T cell receptor beta chains listed below, sequenced in a study of blood T cell repertoires in COVID-19. The repertoire was sequenced with immunoSEQ multiplex PCR; TCRdb's copy has only in-frame clones and lacks some. In the table there are around 200,000 clones, about 90% of which are singletons. The sample consisted of peripheral blood. Source of these receptors: a man between 40 and 49 years old with active or convalescent COVID-19.

The chain joins TRBV11-2 to TRBJ1-3; D not resolved. The CDR3 loop spans 15 amino acids. V was shortened by 2 bases and J by 0 bases, with 8 bases between the two germline ends. Germline assignment: CDR1 SGHAT and CDR2 FQNNGV. The CDR3 protein is CASSLRAYSGNTIYF. The CDR3 DNA sequence: TGTGCCAGCAGCTTACGCGCTTACTCTGGAAACACCATATATTTT.

V usage is TRBV7-2 and J usage is TRBJ2-7; 9 nucleotides align to TRBD1. CDR1 and CDR2 from the germline V gene are SGHTA and FQGNSA. There are 13 residues in the CDR3. The V segment lost 5 bases and the J segment 3 bases; nucleotides outside the gene matches: 2. CDR3 protein: CASSPGQGYEQYF. The CDR3 DNA sequence: TGTGCCAGCAGCCCGGGACAGGGCTACGAGCAGTACTTC.

The chain employs TRBV7-9 and TRBJ2-7; 7 nucleotides align to TRBD1. In germline, CDR1 is SEHNR, CDR2 FQNEAQ (reference sequence). J lost 6 bases, V lost 4 bases, and 3 bases had no gene match. CDR3 length: 12 residues. The CDR3 region is CASSSEGAEQYF. DNA of the CDR3: TGTGCCAGCAGCTCCGAGGGGGCCGAGCAGTACTTC. The variable domain in full, with the rest retrieved from reference TRBV7-9 and TRBJ2-7, is DTGVSQNPRHKITKRGQNVTFRCDPISEHNRLYWYRQTLGQGPEFLTYFQNEAQLEKSRLLSDRFSAERPKGSFSTLEIQRTEQGDSAMYLCASSSEGAEQYFGPGTRLTVT.

The chain uses TRBV28 and TRBJ1-2; D unresolved. This CDR3 is 12 amino acids long. Germline CDR1 is MDHEN and CDR2 is SYDVKM. The V end lost 7 bases, the J end lost 8 bases, and 14 bases lay between the germline ends. In DNA form, the CDR3 reads TGTGCCAGCACCTTTCCTAATGAGGGCTACACCTTC. Translated, it gives CASTFPNEGYTF.

This chain links TRBV11-2 with TRBJ2-1; 8 positions agree with TRBD1. Germline CDR1 reads SGHAT; CDR2 reads FQNNGV. CDR3 length equals 16 residues. Trimming removed 2 bases from V and 7 bases from J; junction bases left unmatched: 10. As DNA, the CDR3 is TGTGCCAGCAGCTTAACCTTTCCCCAGGGGGCAAATGAGCAGTTCTTC. Translated, it gives CASSLTFPQGANEQFF.

CDR3 in amino acids: CASSLELAGQYQETQYF. The DNA of the CDR3 is TGTGCCAGCAGCTTAGAACTAGCGGGCCAGTACCAAGAGACCCAGTACTTC. The V gene is TRBV7-2, the J gene TRBJ2-5, with 9 nucleotides matching TRBD2. This CDR3 is 17 amino acids long. The V segment lost 1 base and the J segment 0 bases; nucleotides outside the gene matches: 6. Germline assignment: CDR1 SGHTA and CDR2 FQGNSA.

J is TRBJ2-1 and V is TRBV24-1, with unresolved D. Per germline, CDR1 KGHDR and CDR2 SFDVKD. CDR3 length equals 15 residues. Trimming shortened V by 2 bases and J by 5 bases, and 12 bases separated the two germline ends. The CDR3 region is CATSDSNWRNNEQFF. CDR3 coding DNA: TGTGCCACCAGTGATTCCAACTGGCGGAACAATGAGCAGTTCTTC.

V and J are TRBV3-1 (or the pseudogene TRBV3-2) and TRBJ1-6; 8 bases are a match to TRBD1. This CDR3 comprises 16 residues. The trim removed 4 bases at V and 7 bases at J, leaving 9 bases unmatched. CDR1 LGHDT and CDR2 YNNKEL come from the germline V gene (reference sequence). CDR3 residues: CASSLLGQGVNSPLHF. The CDR3 DNA follows: TGTGCCAGCAGCCTGCTCGGACAGGGCGTCAATTCACCCCTCCACTTT.

This chain connects TRBV30 to TRBJ1-5, with TRBD1 as a possible D gene (5 bases). Germline loops: CDR1 GTSNPN, CDR2 SVGIG (reference sequence). The CDR3 has 16 amino acids. Between the trimmed V and J ends, which lost 2 bases and 0 bases, there was a span of 14 bases. CDR3 protein: CAWSHGHIYSNQPQHF. In DNA form, the CDR3 reads TGTGCCTGGAGTCATGGACACATATATAGCAATCAGCCCCAGCATTTT.

This chain connects TRBV19 to TRBJ1-1; 12 bases match TRBD1. V was pared by 5 bases and J by 7 bases, with 11 bases of the junction left unmatched. Germline values: CDR1 LNHDA, CDR2 SQIVND (reference sequence). CDR3 length: 16 residues. The CDR3: CASSSRDRGLDGEAFF. The CDR3 nucleotides read TGTGCCAGTAGTTCCCGGGACAGGGGGCTGGATGGTGAAGCTTTCTTT.

J is TRBJ1-2 and V is TRBV5-1; TRBD1 aligns across 7 bases. Germline CDR1 is SGHRS and CDR2 is YFSETQ. V lost 3 bases to trimming and J lost 4 bases; unmatched junction nucleotides: 12. The CDR3 is 16 residues long. CDR3 coding DNA: TGCGCCAGCAGCTCGGAGACAGGGATAACGACCTATGGCTACACCTTC. Protein product: CASSSETGITTYGYTF.

This clone appeared a single time. The chain combines TRBV7-8 with TRBJ1-2; no reliable D call. Germline V gene sequence: CDR1 SGHVS, CDR2 FQNEAQ. V lost 3 bases, J lost 3 bases, and 8 bases lay in between. This CDR3 spans 13 amino acids. Here the CDR3 DNA reads TGTGCCAGCAGCTTTGAACAGTACTATGGCTACACCTTC. Protein: CASSFEQYYGYTF.

This clone is a singleton in its sample. The chain uses TRBV9 and TRBJ1-2, with a weak D call TRBD1 (5 bases). Germline lookup yields CDR1 SGDLS and CDR2 YYNGEE. The CDR3 is 15 amino acids. V lost 4 bases and J 2 bases, leaving 15 bases between the germline ends. The CDR3 DNA reads as TGTGCCAGCAGCCCCCAACTGACAGAGAACTATGGCTACACCTTC. As protein: CASSPQLTENYGYTF.

This sequence joins TRBV7-3 and TRBJ1-1, with D uncertain. CDR1 SGHTA and CDR2 FQGTGA come from the germline V gene. The CDR3 is 14 residues long. Trimming stripped 11 bases from V and 5 bases from J, with 21 bases between. CDR3 loop: CASSPRATATEAFF. DNA for the CDR3: TGTGCCTCATCGCCCCGAGCAACTGCTACTGAAGCTTTCTTT.

The chain employs TRBV5-1 and TRBJ1-2, with D maybe TRBD1 (5 bases). Trimming cost V 4 bases and J 8 bases, with 18 bases left between them. CDR3 length: 14 residues. Germline values: CDR1 SGHRS, CDR2 YFSETQ. Here the CDR3 reads CASSQMGREGGYTF. For the CDR3, the DNA is TGCGCCAGCAGCCAAATGGGCAGGGAGGGCGGCTACACCTTC.

This clone appeared a single time. The rearrangement links TRBV5-1 to TRBJ1-1; D is unresolved. V was cut by 4 bases and J by 0 bases, with 13 bases left in between. This CDR3 spans 15 amino acids. CDR1 is SGHRS, CDR2 YFSETQ, per germline. CDR3 DNA sequence: TGCGCCAGCAGCCTGGCCGTCAGTTTGAACACTGAAGCTTTCTTT. It translates to CASSLAVSLNTEAFF.

This clone was counted only a few times. This sequence joins TRBV6-6 and TRBJ1-4; TRBD1 matches 7 bases. This CDR3 has 14 amino acids. Germline CDR1 is MNHNY and CDR2 is SVGAGI (reference sequence). With V trimmed by 9 bases and J by 5 bases, 9 bases remained unmatched. The CDR3 is CASSPGGRNEKLFF. The CDR3 DNA is TGTGCCAGTAGTCCAGGGGGGCGGAATGAAAAACTGTTTTTT.

The chain joins TRBV5-1 to TRBJ1-1; 8 nucleotides agree with TRBD1. Germline CDR1 reads SGHRS; CDR2 reads YFSETQ. The ends lost 0 bases at V and 1 base at J; junction bases unmatched: 2. The CDR3 loop spans 15 amino acids. The CDR3 reads CASSLGQGRNTEAFF. For the CDR3, the DNA is TGCGCCAGCAGCTTGGGACAGGGGAGGAACACTGAAGCTTTCTTT.

The genes are TRBV2 and TRBJ1-5, with no clear D. Trimming took off 3 bases at V and 1 base at J, with 10 bases between the two ends. The CDR3 runs to 15 residues. Germline lookup yields CDR1 SNHLY and CDR2 FYNNEI. The CDR3 DNA sequence: TGTGCCAGCAGTGACCCCCGAGGGAGCAATCAGCCCCAGCATTTT. As protein: CASSDPRGSNQPQHF.

The rearrangement joins TRBV5-4 to TRBJ2-6; D is ambiguous. Germline loops: CDR1 SGHNT, CDR2 YYREEE (reference sequence). The CDR3 sequence is 19 residues long. V was trimmed by 4 bases and J by 0 bases, leaving 20 bases between them. This chain's CDR3 is CASSASLRLRSSGANVLTF. The CDR3 DNA is TGTGCCAGCAGCGCGAGCCTGCGGCTGAGGAGCTCTGGGGCCAACGTCCTGACTTTC.

This rearrangement joins TRBV6-4 to TRBJ2-2; possibly TRBD2 for D (5 bases). Germline lookup yields CDR1 MRHNA and CDR2 SNTAGT. The CDR3 runs 16 residues. Trimming stripped 3 bases from V and 8 bases from J, with 19 bases between. CDR3: CASSEEGLIGSGELFF. The CDR3 region has the DNA TGTGCCAGCAGTGAGGAAGGACTTATTGGTTCGGGGGAGCTGTTTTTT.

The chain uses TRBV11-3 and TRBJ1-6; 9 nucleotides align to TRBD1. Trimming cost V 8 bases and J 7 bases; bases outside gene matches: 3. CDR1 is SGHNT and CDR2 is YENEEA in the germline V gene. This CDR3 spans 13 amino acids. The CDR3 sequence is CASRQGGNSPLHF. The CDR3 DNA follows: TGTGCCAGCCGACAGGGGGGCAATTCACCCCTCCACTTT.

The V and J genes are TRBV5-5 and TRBJ2-1; unclear D gene. The germline gives CDR1 SGHKS, CDR2 YYEKEE (reference sequence). Trimming took 7 bases from V and 3 from J, leaving 2 bases between them. The CDR3 consists of 10 residues. The DNA for the CDR3 is TGTGCCAGCTACTACAATGAGCAGTTCTTC. Its translation is CASYYNEQFF. Looking up the rest from reference TRBV5-5 and TRBJ2-1 gives the full variable domain: DAGVTQSPTHLIKTRGQQVTLRCSPISGHKSVSWYQQVLGQGPQFIFQYYEKEERGRGNFPDRFSARQFPNYSSELNVNALLLGDSALYLCASYYNEQFFGPGTRLTVL.

The chain links TRBV5-1 to TRBJ1-2; a weak D match, TRBD1 (5 bases). V lost 0 bases and J lost 3, with 15 bases in between. This CDR3 is 16 amino acids long. The germline CDR1 and CDR2 sequences are SGHRS and YFSETQ. This chain's CDR3 is CASSLGSSGGYYGYTF. CDR3 in DNA: TGCGCCAGCAGCTTGGGTTCTTCGGGGGGTTACTATGGCTACACCTTC. Drawing the rest from reference TRBV5-1 and TRBJ1-2, the complete variable domain is KAGVTQTPRYLIKTRGQQVTLSCSPISGHRSVSWYQQTPGQGLQFLFEYFSETQRNKGNFPGRFSGRQFSNSRSEMNVSTLELGDSALYLCASSLGSSGGYYGYTFGSGTRLTVV.

The chain combines TRBV27 with TRBJ2-2; D possibly corresponds to TRBD2 (7 bases). Germline V gives CDR1 MNHEY, CDR2 SMNVEV (reference sequence). The CDR3 spans 14 residues. Trimming removed 3 bases at V and 6 bases at J, with 11 bases between. This chain's CDR3 is CASSFQGRAGELFF. CDR3 in DNA: TGTGCCAGCAGTTTTCAGGGGAGGGCCGGGGAGCTGTTTTTT.

The chain recombines TRBV19 with TRBJ2-1, with a tentative D call TRBD1 (5 bases). Trimming stripped 5 bases from V and 5 bases from J, with 10 bases between. The CDR3 has 13 amino acids. CDR1 is LNHDA and CDR2 is SQIVND in the germline V gene (reference sequence). CDR3 in DNA: TGTGCCAGTAGTGTGGACACTAACAATGAGCAGTTCTTC. Protein sequence: CASSVDTNNEQFF.

V is TRBV24-1 and J is TRBJ2-2, with unresolved D. Germline assignment: CDR1 KGHDR and CDR2 SFDVKD. V lost 3 bases to trimming and J lost 0 bases, with 10 bases between them. This CDR3 contains 16 residues. The chain's CDR3 is CATSDPSAANTGELFF. The DNA of the CDR3 is TGTGCCACCAGTGATCCGTCGGCGGCGAACACCGGGGAGCTGTTTTTT.

The chain couples TRBV6-2 or TRBV6-3 to TRBJ2-5; TRBD2 matches at 9 bases. Unmatched junction bases numbered 13, after V lost 5 bases and J lost 0 bases. Per the germline V gene, CDR1 is MNHEY and CDR2 is SVGEGT. CDR3 length: 18 amino acids. CDR3 sequence reads: CASSRRLAGSPYQETQYF. The CDR3 region has the DNA TGTGCCAGCAGTCGTAGGCTAGCGGGGAGCCCTTACCAAGAGACCCAGTACTTC.

The CDR3 DNA follows: TGTGCCAGCAGCTCAACACAGGGGTCCCGCCTAAGCTACACCTTC. Translated, it gives CASSSTQGSRLSYTF. The V gene is TRBV5-6, the J gene TRBJ1-2; 7 bases are shared with TRBD1. V was pared by 3 bases and J by 9 bases, with 14 bases of the junction left unmatched. There are 15 residues in the CDR3. The germline V gene encodes CDR1 SGHDT and CDR2 YYEEEE.

The rearrangement joins TRBV2 to TRBJ2-1; 10 nucleotides agree with TRBD2. The CDR3 has 15 residues. Trimming at V came to 6 bases and at J to 4 bases, leaving 6 bases not matched to a gene. The germline gives CDR1 SNHLY, CDR2 FYNNEI. The CDR3: CASREREGVYNEQFF. CDR3 DNA: TGTGCCAGCAGGGAGCGGGAGGGGGTTTACAATGAGCAGTTCTTC.